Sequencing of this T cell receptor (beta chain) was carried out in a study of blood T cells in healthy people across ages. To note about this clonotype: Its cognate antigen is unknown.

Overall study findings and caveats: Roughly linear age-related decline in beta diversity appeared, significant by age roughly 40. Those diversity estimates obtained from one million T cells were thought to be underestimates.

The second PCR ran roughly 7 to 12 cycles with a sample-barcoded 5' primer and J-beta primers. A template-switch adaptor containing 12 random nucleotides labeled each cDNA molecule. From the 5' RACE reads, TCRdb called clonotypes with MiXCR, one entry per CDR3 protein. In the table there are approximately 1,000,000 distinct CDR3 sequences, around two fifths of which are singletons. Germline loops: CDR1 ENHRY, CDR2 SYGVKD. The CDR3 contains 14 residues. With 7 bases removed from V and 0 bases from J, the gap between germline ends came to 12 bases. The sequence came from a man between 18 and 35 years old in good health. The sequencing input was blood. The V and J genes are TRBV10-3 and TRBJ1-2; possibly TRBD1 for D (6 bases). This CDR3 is CAINRVGSNYGYTF. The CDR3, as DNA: TGTGCCATCAACAGGGTAGGGTCTAACTATGGCTACACCTTC.